This is a list of T cell receptor beta chains from one sample in a study of CD8+ T cells in alopecia areata. TCRdb keeps only in-frame clones here, not all; method: immunoSEQ multiplex PCR. The sample holds 200,000 to 250,000 clones, just over 55% seen once. Sequenced material: CD8+ T cells sorted from blood. The receptors derive from a human donor in good health. Both conserved end residues are part of each CDR3. The order of the fields is J gene, D gene, clone size, V gene, CDR3 protein, CDR3 DNA. The D gene is left open where the match is weak. The size field is filled for only some rows; it gives once, few, many or a size class.

J gene: TRBJ2-3
D gene: TRBD2
clone size: few
V gene: TRBV29-1
CDR3 protein: CSVGLAGQYF
CDR3 DNA: TGCAGCGTTGGTCTAGCGGGGCAGTATTTT

J gene: TRBJ2-5
D gene: .
clone size: .
V gene: TRBV6-1
CDR3 protein: CASTRDWETQYF
CDR3 DNA: TGTGCCAGCACCAGAGATTGGGAGACCCAGTACTTC

J gene: TRBJ2-7
D gene: TRBD1
clone size: few
V gene: TRBV5-1
CDR3 protein: CASSLGGGGEQYF
CDR3 DNA: TGCGCCAGCAGCTTGGGAGGGGGCGGCGAGCAGTACTTC

J gene: TRBJ2-1
D gene: .
clone size: .
V gene: TRBV6-5
CDR3 protein: CASSSVYNEQFF
CDR3 DNA: TGTGCCAGCAGTTCGGTATACAATGAGCAGTTCTTC

J gene: TRBJ1-2
D gene: .
clone size: .
V gene: TRBV5-1
CDR3 protein: CASASRGLDYGYTF
CDR3 DNA: TGCGCCAGCGCCTCGCGGGGGCTAGACTATGGCTACACCTTC

J gene: TRBJ2-3
D gene: .
clone size: .
V gene: TRBV29-1
CDR3 protein: CSVEEGGLADTQYF
CDR3 DNA: TGCAGCGTTGAAGAGGGGGGTCTTGCGGATACGCAGTATTTT

J gene: TRBJ2-2
D gene: .
clone size: .
V gene: TRBV7-9
CDR3 protein: CASSPKTVVTGELFF
CDR3 DNA: TGTGCCAGCAGCCCCAAGACAGTGGTGACCGGGGAGCTGTTTTTT

J gene: TRBJ2-3
D gene: .
clone size: many
V gene: TRBV7-7
CDR3 protein: CASSLEPSPTDTQYF
CDR3 DNA: TGTGCCAGCAGCTTAGAGCCTAGCCCCACAGATACGCAGTATTTT

J gene: TRBJ2-7
D gene: .
clone size: few
V gene: TRBV29-1
CDR3 protein: CSAGTSYEQYF
CDR3 DNA: TGCAGCGCCGGGACCTCCTACGAGCAGTACTTC

J gene: TRBJ2-7
D gene: TRBD2
clone size: .
V gene: TRBV2
CDR3 protein: CASSLAGGPYEQYF
CDR3 DNA: TGTGCCAGCAGTCTAGCGGGGGGGCCTTACGAGCAGTACTTC

J gene: TRBJ2-7
D gene: .
clone size: .
V gene: TRBV27
CDR3 protein: CASSLGLAYEQYF
CDR3 DNA: TGTGCCAGCAGTTTAGGACTCGCCTACGAGCAGTACTTC

J gene: TRBJ1-1
D gene: TRBD1
clone size: .
V gene: TRBV4-1
CDR3 protein: CASSQRQGAEAFF
CDR3 DNA: TGCGCCAGCAGCCAAAGACAGGGGGCTGAAGCTTTCTTT

J gene: TRBJ2-5
D gene: .
clone size: .
V gene: TRBV30
CDR3 protein: CASQGPETQYF
CDR3 DNA: TGTGCCTCACAGGGTCCAGAGACCCAGTACTTC

J gene: TRBJ2-6
D gene: .
clone size: medium-sized
V gene: TRBV13
CDR3 protein: CASSSQGSGANVLTF
CDR3 DNA: TGTGCCAGCAGTTCCCAAGGCTCTGGGGCCAACGTCCTGACTTTC

J gene: TRBJ2-1
D gene: .
clone size: few
V gene: TRBV27
CDR3 protein: CASSLEGDEQFF
CDR3 DNA: TGTGCCAGCAGTTTGGAGGGGGATGAGCAGTTCTTC

J gene: TRBJ2-3
D gene: .
clone size: .
V gene: TRBV5-1
CDR3 protein: CASSLTQGWTDTQYF
CDR3 DNA: TGCGCCAGCAGCTTGACACAGGGTTGGACAGATACGCAGTATTTT

J gene: TRBJ1-2
D gene: .
clone size: few
V gene: TRBV27
CDR3 protein: CASMGGPSGYGYTF
CDR3 DNA: TGTGCCAGCATGGGGGGGCCGAGTGGCTATGGCTACACCTTC

J gene: TRBJ2-1
D gene: TRBD1
clone size: .
V gene: TRBV29-1
CDR3 protein: CSVEPDRGLDEQFF
CDR3 DNA: TGCAGCGTTGAACCCGACAGGGGGCTCGACGAGCAGTTCTTC

J gene: TRBJ1-1
D gene: .
clone size: .
V gene: TRBV7-2
CDR3 protein: CASSSPVMGPTEAFF
CDR3 DNA: TGTGCCAGCAGCTCCCCCGTTATGGGGCCAACTGAAGCTTTCTTT

J gene: TRBJ1-1
D gene: .
clone size: .
V gene: TRBV5-6
CDR3 protein: CASSSGVEAFF
CDR3 DNA: TGTGCCAGCAGCTCAGGGGTTGAAGCTTTCTTT

J gene: TRBJ1-1
D gene: TRBD1
clone size: few
V gene: TRBV7-9
CDR3 protein: CATGTGNTEAFF
CDR3 DNA: TGTGCCACCGGGACAGGGAACACTGAAGCTTTCTTT

J gene: TRBJ2-2
D gene: .
clone size: .
V gene: TRBV2
CDR3 protein: CASSGHTGTGELFF
CDR3 DNA: TGTGCCAGCAGTGGCCACACGGGCACCGGGGAGCTGTTTTTT

J gene: TRBJ2-1
D gene: TRBD2
clone size: few
V gene: TRBV9
CDR3 protein: CASSETSGGVNEQFF
CDR3 DNA: TGTGCCAGCAGCGAAACTAGCGGGGGGGTTAATGAGCAGTTCTTC

J gene: TRBJ2-1
D gene: .
clone size: .
V gene: TRBV12-5
CDR3 protein: CASGQGYEQFF
CDR3 DNA: TGTGCTAGTGGTCAGGGCTATGAGCAGTTCTTC

J gene: TRBJ2-7
D gene: .
clone size: few
V gene: TRBV4-1
CDR3 protein: CASSRGSEQYF
CDR3 DNA: TGCGCCAGCAGCCGAGGTAGCGAGCAGTACTTC

J gene: TRBJ2-1
D gene: .
clone size: .
V gene: TRBV19
CDR3 protein: CASIGGASGYNEQFF
CDR3 DNA: TGTGCCAGTATTGGGGGGGCTAGCGGATACAATGAGCAGTTCTTC

J gene: TRBJ1-6
D gene: TRBD1
clone size: few
V gene: TRBV29-1
CDR3 protein: CSVHQAGTVVNSPLHF
CDR3 DNA: TGCAGCGTCCACCAAGCGGGGACAGTAGTTAATTCACCCCTCCACTTT

J gene: TRBJ2-7
D gene: TRBD2
clone size: .
V gene: TRBV6-5
CDR3 protein: CASSYSSGGGYEQYF
CDR3 DNA: TGTGCCAGCAGTTACAGCAGCGGGGGCGGTTACGAGCAGTACTTC

J gene: TRBJ2-5
D gene: .
clone size: .
V gene: TRBV7-9
CDR3 protein: CASSSRSVLEETQYF
CDR3 DNA: TGTGCCAGCAGTTCCCGCTCCGTCCTTGAGGAGACCCAGTACTTC

J gene: TRBJ2-3
D gene: .
clone size: once
V gene: TRBV4-1
CDR3 protein: CASSRAAGSTDTQYF
CDR3 DNA: TGCGCCAGCAGCCGGGCAGCAGGCAGCACAGATACGCAGTATTTT

J gene: TRBJ2-1
D gene: TRBD1
clone size: .
V gene: TRBV23-1
CDR3 protein: CASIPRGTANNEQFF
CDR3 DNA: TGCGCCAGCATTCCCCGTGGGACAGCTAACAATGAGCAGTTCTTC

J gene: TRBJ2-7
D gene: .
clone size: .
V gene: TRBV7-2
CDR3 protein: CASSRGREQYF
CDR3 DNA: TGTGCCAGCAGTCGGGGGCGCGAGCAGTACTTC

J gene: TRBJ2-7
D gene: .
clone size: .
V gene: TRBV4-1
CDR3 protein: CASSQGVRNPYEQYF
CDR3 DNA: TGCGCCAGCAGCCAAGGGGTAAGAAACCCCTACGAGCAGTACTTC

J gene: TRBJ1-4
D gene: TRBD1
clone size: few
V gene: TRBV7-9
CDR3 protein: CASSSTGDWEKLFF
CDR3 DNA: TGTGCCAGCAGCTCGACAGGGGATTGGGAAAAACTGTTTTTT

J gene: TRBJ1-2
D gene: .
clone size: .
V gene: TRBV29-1
CDR3 protein: CSEPIGRGRGPFYGYTF
CDR3 DNA: TGCAGCGAGCCGATTGGAAGGGGAAGGGGACCTTTCTATGGCTACACCTTC

J gene: TRBJ2-3
D gene: .
clone size: few
V gene: TRBV6-5
CDR3 protein: CASSPIGPDTQYF
CDR3 DNA: TGTGCCAGCAGCCCCATAGGGCCAGATACGCAGTATTTT

J gene: TRBJ2-7
D gene: .
clone size: .
V gene: TRBV9
CDR3 protein: CASSVGKGSEQYF
CDR3 DNA: TGTGCCAGCAGCGTAGGTAAGGGCTCCGAGCAGTACTTC